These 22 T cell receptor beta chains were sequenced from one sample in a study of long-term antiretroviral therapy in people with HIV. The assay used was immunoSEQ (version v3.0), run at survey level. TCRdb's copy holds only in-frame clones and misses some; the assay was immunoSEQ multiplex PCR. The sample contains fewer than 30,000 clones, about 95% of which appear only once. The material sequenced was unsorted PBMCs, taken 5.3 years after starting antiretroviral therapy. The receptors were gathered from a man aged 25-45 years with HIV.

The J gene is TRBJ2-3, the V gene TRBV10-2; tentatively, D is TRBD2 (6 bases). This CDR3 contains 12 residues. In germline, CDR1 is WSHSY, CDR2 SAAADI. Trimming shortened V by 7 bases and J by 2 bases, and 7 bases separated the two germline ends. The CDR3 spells CASKLATDTQYF. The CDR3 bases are TGCGCCAGCAAACTAGCCACAGATACGCAGTATTTT.

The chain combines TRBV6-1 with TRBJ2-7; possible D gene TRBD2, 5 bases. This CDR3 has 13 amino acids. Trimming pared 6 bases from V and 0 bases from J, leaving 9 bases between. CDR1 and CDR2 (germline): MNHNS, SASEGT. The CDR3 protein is CASRGGSSYEQYF. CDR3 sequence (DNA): TGTGCCAGCAGAGGAGGTAGCTCCTACGAGCAGTACTTC.

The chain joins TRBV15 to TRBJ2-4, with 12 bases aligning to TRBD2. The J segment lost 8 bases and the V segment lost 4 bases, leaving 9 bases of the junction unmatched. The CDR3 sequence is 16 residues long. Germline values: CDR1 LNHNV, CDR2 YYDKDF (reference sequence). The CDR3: CATSKSTSGGRYIQYF. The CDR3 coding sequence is TGTGCCACCAGCAAATCGACTAGCGGGGGTAGGTACATTCAGTACTTC.

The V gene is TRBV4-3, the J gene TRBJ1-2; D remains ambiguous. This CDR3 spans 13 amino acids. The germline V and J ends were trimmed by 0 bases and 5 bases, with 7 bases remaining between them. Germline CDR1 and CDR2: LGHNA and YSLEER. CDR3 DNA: TGCGCCAGCAGCCAAGATCCCGAATATGGCTACACCTTC. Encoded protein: CASSQDPEYGYTF.

The CDR3 region is CASSPSSGETQYF. In DNA, the CDR3 is TGTGCCAGCAGCCCCTCTAGCGGGGAGACCCAGTACTTC. The chain employs TRBV7-3 and TRBJ2-5; TRBD2 matches at 8 bases. Trimming took 5 bases from V and 5 from J; bases not matched to a gene: 4. Germline V gives CDR1 SGHTA, CDR2 FQGTGA. The CDR3 runs to 13 residues.

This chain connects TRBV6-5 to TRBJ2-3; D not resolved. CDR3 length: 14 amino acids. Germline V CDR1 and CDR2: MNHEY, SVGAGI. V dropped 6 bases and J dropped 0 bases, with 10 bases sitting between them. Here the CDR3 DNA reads TGTGCCAGCAGGCCTGGCTCTAGCACAGATACGCAGTATTTT. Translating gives CASRPGSSTDTQYF.

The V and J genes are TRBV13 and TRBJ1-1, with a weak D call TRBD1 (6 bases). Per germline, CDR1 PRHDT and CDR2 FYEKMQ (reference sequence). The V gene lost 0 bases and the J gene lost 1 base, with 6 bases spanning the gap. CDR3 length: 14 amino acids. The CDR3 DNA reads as TGTGCCAGCAGCTTAGGACAGGGGAACACTGAAGCTTTCTTT. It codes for CASSLGQGNTEAFF.

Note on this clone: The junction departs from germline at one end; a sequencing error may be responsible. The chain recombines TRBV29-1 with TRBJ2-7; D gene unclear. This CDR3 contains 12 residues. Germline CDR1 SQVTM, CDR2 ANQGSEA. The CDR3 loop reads CSVERDSHEQYF. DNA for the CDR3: TGCAGCGTTGAACGAGACTCCCACGAGCAGTACTTC.

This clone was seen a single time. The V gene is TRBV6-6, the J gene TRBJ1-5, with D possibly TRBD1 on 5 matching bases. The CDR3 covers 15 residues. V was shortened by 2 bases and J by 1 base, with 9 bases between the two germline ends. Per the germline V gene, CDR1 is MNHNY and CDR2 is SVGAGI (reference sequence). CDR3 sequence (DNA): TGTGCCAGCAGTTACGTGGGGACGAGCAATCAGCCCCAGCATTTT. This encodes CASSYVGTSNQPQHF.

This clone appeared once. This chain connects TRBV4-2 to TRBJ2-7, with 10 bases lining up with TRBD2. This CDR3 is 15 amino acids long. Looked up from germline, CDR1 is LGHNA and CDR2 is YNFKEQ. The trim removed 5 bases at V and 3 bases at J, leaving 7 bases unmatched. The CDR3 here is CASSELASGGYEQYF. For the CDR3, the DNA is TGTGCCAGCAGCGAACTGGCTAGCGGGGGCTACGAGCAGTACTTC.

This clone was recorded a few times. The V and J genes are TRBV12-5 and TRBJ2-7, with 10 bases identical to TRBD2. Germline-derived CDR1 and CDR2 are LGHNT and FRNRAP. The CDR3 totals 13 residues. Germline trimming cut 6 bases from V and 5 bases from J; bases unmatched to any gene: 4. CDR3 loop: CASGERGGDEQYF. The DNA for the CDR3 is TGTGCTAGTGGAGAGCGGGGGGGCGACGAGCAGTACTTC.

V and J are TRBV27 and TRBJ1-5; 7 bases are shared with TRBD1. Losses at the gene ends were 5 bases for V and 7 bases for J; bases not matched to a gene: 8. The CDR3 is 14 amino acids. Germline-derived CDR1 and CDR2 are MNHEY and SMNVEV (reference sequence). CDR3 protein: CASSPTGARQPQHF. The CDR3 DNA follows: TGTGCCAGCAGTCCAACAGGGGCTCGACAGCCCCAGCATTTT.

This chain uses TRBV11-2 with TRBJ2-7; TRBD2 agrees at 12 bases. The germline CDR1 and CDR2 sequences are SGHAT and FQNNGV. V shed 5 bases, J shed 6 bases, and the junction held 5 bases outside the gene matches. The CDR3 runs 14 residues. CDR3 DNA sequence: TGTGCCAGCAGCAGACTAGCGGGAGTCGGCGAGCAGTACTTC. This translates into CASSRLAGVGEQYF.

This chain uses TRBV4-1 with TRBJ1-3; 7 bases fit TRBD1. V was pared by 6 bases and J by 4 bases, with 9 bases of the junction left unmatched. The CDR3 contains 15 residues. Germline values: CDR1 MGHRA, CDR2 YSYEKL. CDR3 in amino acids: CASRPEDRPGNTIYF. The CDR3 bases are TGCGCCAGCAGACCCGAGGACAGGCCCGGAAACACCATATATTTT.

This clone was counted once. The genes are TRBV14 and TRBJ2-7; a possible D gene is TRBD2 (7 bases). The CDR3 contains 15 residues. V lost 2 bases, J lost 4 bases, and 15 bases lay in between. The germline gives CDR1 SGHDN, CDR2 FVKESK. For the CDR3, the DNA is TGTGCCAGCAGCCAATCCTCGGGGGGCTGGTACGAGCAGTACTTC. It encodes CASSQSSGGWYEQYF. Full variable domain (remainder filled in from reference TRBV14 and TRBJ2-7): EAGVTQFPSHSVIEKGQTVTLRCDPISGHDNLYWYRRVMGKEIKFLLHFVKESKQDESGMPNNRFLAERTGGTYSTLKVQPAELEDSGVYFCASSQSSGGWYEQYFGPGTRLTVT.

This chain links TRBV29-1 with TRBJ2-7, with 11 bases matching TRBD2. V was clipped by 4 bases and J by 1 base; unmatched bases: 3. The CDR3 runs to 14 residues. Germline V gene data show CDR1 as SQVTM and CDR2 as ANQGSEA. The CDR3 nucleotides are TGCAGCGTTGTCGGACTAGCGGGTTCCTACGAGCAGTACTTC. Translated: CSVVGLAGSYEQYF.

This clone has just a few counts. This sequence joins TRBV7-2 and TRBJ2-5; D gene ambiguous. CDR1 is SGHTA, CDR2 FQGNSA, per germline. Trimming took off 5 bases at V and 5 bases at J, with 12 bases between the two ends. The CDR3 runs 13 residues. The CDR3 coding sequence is TGTGCCAGCAGCACACCCCCCCTTGAGACCCAGTACTTC. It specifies CASSTPPLETQYF.

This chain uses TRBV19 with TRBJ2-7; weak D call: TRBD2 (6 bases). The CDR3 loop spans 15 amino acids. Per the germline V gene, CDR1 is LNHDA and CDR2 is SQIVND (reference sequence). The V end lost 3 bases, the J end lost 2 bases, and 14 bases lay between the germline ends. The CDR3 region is CASSIGGGITYEQYF. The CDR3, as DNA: TGTGCCAGTAGTATCGGTGGGGGGATTACCTACGAGCAGTACTTC.

CDR3 DNA: TGTGCCAGCAGTGAGAGGGAGACGTACTTC. As protein: CASSERETYF. The gene calls are TRBV2 and TRBJ2-7; perhaps TRBD2 as D (5 bases). Germline loops: CDR1 SNHLY, CDR2 FYNNEI. The CDR3 extends over 10 amino acids. V lost 3 bases, J lost 12 bases, and 9 bases lay in between.

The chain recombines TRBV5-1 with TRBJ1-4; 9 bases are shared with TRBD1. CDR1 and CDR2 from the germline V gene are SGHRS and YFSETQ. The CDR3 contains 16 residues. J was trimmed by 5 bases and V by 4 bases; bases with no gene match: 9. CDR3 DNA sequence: TGCGCCAGCAGCCCTGCGGGGACAGGGAACAATGAAAAACTGTTTTTT. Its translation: CASSPAGTGNNEKLFF.

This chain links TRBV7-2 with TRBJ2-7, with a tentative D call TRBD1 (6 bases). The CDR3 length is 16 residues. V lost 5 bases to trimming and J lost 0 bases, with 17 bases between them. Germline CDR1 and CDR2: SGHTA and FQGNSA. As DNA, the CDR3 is TGTGCCAGCAGCATCGTAGGGGGTCGGAGCTCCTACGAGCAGTACTTC. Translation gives CASSIVGGRSSYEQYF. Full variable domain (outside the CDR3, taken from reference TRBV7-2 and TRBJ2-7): GAGVSQSPSNKVTEKGKDVELRCDPISGHTALYWYRQSLGQGLEFLIYFQGNSAPDKSGLPSDRFSAERTGGSVSTLTIQRTQQEDSAVYLCASSIVGGRSSYEQYFGPGTRLTVT.

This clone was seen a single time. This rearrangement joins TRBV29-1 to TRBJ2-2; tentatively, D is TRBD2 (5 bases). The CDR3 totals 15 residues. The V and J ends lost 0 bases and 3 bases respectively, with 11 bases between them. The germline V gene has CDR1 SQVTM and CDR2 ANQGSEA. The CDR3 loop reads CSVEDLGLDTGELFF. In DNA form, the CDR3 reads TGCAGCGTTGAAGATCTTGGACTGGACACCGGGGAGCTGTTTTTT.